This T cell receptor beta chain was observed in a study of blood T cell repertoires in COVID-19. This clone came up once. Using immunoSEQ multiplex PCR, the repertoire was profiled, and TCRdb retains in-frame clones only, with some absent. The sample consists of about 220,000 clones, 75% to 90% of them appearing once. The specimen was PBMCs or T cells enriched from blood (not recorded which). The source is a woman aged 18 to 35 in a cohort exposed to, infected with or recovered from COVID-19 (not recorded which).

The CDR3 sequence is CASSQNGANQPQHF. CDR3 coding DNA: TGTGCCAGCAGTCAGAATGGGGCGAATCAGCCCCAGCATTTT. This chain joins TRBV6-5 and TRBJ1-5, with a weak D call TRBD1 (5 bases). The CDR3 runs 14 residues. Germline CDR1 and CDR2: MNHEY and SVGAGI. V lost 5 bases and J lost 4, with 12 bases in between.